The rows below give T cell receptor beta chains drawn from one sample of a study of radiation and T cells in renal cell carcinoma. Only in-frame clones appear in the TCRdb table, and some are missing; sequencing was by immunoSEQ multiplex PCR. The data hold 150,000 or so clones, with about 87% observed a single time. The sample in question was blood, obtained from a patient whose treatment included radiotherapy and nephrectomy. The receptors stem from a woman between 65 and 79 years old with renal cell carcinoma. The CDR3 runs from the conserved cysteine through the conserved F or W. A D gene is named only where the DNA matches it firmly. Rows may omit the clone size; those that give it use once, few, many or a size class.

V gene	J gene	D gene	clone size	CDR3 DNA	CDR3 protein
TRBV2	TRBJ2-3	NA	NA	TGTGCCAGCAGTGAGGGGGCCCGACCCACAGATACGCAGTATTTT	CASSEGARPTDTQYF
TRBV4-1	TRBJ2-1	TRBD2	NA	TGCGCCAGCAGCCAAGAAGGTCCGCTAGCGGGGGCCATCGGGGTTGAGCAGTTCTTC	CASSQEGPLAGAIGVEQFF
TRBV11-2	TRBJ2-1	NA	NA	TGTGCCAGCAGCACTCAGACAGGCTTCTCCTACAATGAGCAGTTCTTC	CASSTQTGFSYNEQFF
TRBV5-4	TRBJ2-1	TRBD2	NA	TGTGCCAGCAGCCTAAGGACTAGCGCCAATGAGCAGTTCTTC	CASSLRTSANEQFF
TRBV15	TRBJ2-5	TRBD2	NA	TGTGCCACCAGCAGAGATTTAAGCGGGGAAGAGACCCAGTACTTC	CATSRDLSGEETQYF
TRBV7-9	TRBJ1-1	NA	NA	TGTGCCAGCCAACGGGGCGGGGAGGACACTGAAGCTTTCTTT	CASQRGGEDTEAFF
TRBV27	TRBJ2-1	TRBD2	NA	TGTGCCAGCAGGCGAGCGGGGGGGAGGATCCATGAGCAGTTCTTC	CASRRAGGRIHEQFF
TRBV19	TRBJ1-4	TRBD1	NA	TGTGCCAGTAGTATAGGGGACAGACAACTGTTTTTT	CASSIGDRQLFF
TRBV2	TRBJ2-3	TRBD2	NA	TGTGCCAGCAGTGAAACCCTAGCGGGGACTAGCACAGATACGCAGTATTTT	CASSETLAGTSTDTQYF
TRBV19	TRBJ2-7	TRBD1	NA	TGTGCCAGTAGTGCTACCGGGACAGGCTCCTACGAGCAGTACTTC	CASSATGTGSYEQYF
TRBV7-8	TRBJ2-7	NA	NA	TGTGCCAGCAGCTTAACAGGACCCTACGAGCAGTACTTC	CASSLTGPYEQYF
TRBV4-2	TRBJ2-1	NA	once	TGTGCCAGCAGCCAAGATGCGCAGGGGGGCAATGAGCAGTTCTTC	CASSQDAQGGNEQFF
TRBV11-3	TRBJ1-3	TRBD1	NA	TGTGCCAGCAGCCAGACAGGGGTATCAGGAAACACCATATATTTT	CASSQTGVSGNTIYF
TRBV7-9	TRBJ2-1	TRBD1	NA	TGTGCCAGCAGCTTAGGGACAGGAACGAGAAATGAGCAGTTCTTC	CASSLGTGTRNEQFF